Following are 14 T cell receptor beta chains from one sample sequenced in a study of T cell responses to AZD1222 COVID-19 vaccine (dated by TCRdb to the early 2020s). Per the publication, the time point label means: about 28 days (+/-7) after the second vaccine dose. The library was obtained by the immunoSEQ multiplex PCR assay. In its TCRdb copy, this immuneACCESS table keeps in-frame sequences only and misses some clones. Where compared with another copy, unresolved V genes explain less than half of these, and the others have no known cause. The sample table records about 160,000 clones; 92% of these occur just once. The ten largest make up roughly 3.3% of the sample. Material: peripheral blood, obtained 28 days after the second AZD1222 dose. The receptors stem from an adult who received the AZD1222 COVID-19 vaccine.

The CDR3 nucleotides read TGTGCCAGCAGCCATCCAACGGACAAAGGGGTCTCCTACGAGCAGTACTTC. It specifies CASSHPTDKGVSYEQYF. This chain links TRBV14 with TRBJ2-7, with D possibly being TRBD1 (5 bases). CDR3 length equals 17 residues. Germline CDR1 reads SGHDN; CDR2 reads FVKESK. Deletions cut 3 bases from V and 0 bases from J, with 18 bases between. Complete variable domain (other parts from reference TRBV14 and TRBJ2-7): EAGVTQFPSHSVIEKGQTVTLRCDPISGHDNLYWYRRVMGKEIKFLLHFVKESKQDESGMPNNRFLAERTGGTYSTLKVQPAELEDSGVYFCASSHPTDKGVSYEQYFGPGTRLTVT.

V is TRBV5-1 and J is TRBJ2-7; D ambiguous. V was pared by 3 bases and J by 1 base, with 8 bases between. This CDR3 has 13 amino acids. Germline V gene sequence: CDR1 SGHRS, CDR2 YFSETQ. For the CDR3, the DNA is TGCGCCAGCAGCTCGGACGGATCCTACGAGCAGTACTTC. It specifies CASSSDGSYEQYF. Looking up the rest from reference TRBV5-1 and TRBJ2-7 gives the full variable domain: KAGVTQTPRYLIKTRGQQVTLSCSPISGHRSVSWYQQTPGQGLQFLFEYFSETQRNKGNFPGRFSGRQFSNSRSEMNVSTLELGDSALYLCASSSDGSYEQYFGPGTRLTVT.

The chain's CDR3 is CASSPPSYRGLTGELFF. The CDR3 DNA sequence: TGTGCCAGCAGTCCCCCCTCCTACAGGGGGCTAACCGGGGAGCTGTTTTTT. The rearrangement links TRBV4-2 to TRBJ2-2; 9 nucleotides align to TRBD1. Germline CDR1 is LGHNA and CDR2 is YNFKEQ. Trimming removed 6 bases from V and 5 bases from J; junction bases left unmatched: 13. The CDR3 is 17 amino acids.

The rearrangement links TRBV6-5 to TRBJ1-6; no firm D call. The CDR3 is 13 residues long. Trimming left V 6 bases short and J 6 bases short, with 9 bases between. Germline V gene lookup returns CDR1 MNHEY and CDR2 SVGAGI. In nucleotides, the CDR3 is TGTGCCAGCAGCAACGGACCTAATTCACCCCTCCACTTT. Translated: CASSNGPNSPLHF.

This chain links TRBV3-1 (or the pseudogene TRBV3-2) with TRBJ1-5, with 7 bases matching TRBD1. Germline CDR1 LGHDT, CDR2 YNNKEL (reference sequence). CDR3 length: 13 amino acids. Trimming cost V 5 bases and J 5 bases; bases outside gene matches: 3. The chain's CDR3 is CASSVQGDQPQHF. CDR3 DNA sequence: TGTGCCAGCAGCGTGCAGGGGGATCAGCCCCAGCATTTT.

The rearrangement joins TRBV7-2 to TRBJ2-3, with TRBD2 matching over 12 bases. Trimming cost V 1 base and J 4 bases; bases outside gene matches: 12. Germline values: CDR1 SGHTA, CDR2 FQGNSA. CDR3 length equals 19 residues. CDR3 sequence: CASSLGGRLAGGPSDTQYF. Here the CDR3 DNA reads TGTGCCAGCAGCTTAGGAGGGCGGCTAGCGGGAGGGCCATCAGATACGCAGTATTTT.

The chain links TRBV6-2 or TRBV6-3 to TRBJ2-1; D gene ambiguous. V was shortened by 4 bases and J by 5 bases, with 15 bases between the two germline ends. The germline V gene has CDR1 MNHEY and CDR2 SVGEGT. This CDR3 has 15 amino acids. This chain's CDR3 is CASSSASGPHNEQFF. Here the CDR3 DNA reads TGTGCCAGCAGTTCAGCCAGTGGCCCACACAATGAGCAGTTCTTC.

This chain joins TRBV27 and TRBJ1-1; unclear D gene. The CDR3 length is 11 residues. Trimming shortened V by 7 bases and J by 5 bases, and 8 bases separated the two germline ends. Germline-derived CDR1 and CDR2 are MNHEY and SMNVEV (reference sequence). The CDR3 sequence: CASIKLTEAFF. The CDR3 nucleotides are TGTGCCAGCATCAAGCTTACTGAAGCTTTCTTT.

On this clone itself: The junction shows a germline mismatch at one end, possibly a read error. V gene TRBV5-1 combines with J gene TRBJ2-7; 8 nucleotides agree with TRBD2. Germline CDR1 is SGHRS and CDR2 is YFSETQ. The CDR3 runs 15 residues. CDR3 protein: CASSLVAGGSHEQYF. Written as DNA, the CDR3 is TGCGCCAGCAGCTTGGTGGCGGGAGGCTCCCACGAGCAGTACTTC.

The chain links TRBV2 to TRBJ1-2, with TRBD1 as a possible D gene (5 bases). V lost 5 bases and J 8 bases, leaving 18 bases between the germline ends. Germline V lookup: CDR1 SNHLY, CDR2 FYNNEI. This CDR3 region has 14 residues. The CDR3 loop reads CASSSSSGVSGYTF. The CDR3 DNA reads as TGTGCCAGCAGTAGTTCGTCGGGGGTGAGCGGCTACACCTTC.

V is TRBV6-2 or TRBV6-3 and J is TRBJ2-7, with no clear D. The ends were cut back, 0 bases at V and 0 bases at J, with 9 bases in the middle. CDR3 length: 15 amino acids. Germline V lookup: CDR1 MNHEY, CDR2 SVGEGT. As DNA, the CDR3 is TGTGCCAGCAGTTACTCCGGACGACTCTCCTACGAGCAGTACTTC. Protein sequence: CASSYSGRLSYEQYF.

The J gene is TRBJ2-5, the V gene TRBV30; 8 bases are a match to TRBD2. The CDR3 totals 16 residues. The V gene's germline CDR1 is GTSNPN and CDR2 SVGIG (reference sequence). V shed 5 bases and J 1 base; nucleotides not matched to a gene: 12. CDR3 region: CAWSPGGAFGQETQYF. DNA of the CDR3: TGTGCCTGGTCTCCCGGGGGGGCCTTTGGCCAAGAGACCCAGTACTTC. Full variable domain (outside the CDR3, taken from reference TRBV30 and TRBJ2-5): SQTIHQWPATLVQPVGSPLSLECTVEGTSNPNLYWYRQAAGRGLQLLFYSVGIGQISSEVPQNLSASRPQDRQFILSSKKLLLSDSGFYLCAWSPGGAFGQETQYFGPGTRLLVL.

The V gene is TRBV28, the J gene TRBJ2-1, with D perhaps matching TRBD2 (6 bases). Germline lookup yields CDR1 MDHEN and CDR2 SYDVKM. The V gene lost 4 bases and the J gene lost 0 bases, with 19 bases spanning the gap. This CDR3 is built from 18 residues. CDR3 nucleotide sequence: TGTGCCAGCAGTTCCCCCCTAGCTAGCGCGAGCTCCTACAATGAGCAGTTCTTC. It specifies CASSSPLASASSYNEQFF.

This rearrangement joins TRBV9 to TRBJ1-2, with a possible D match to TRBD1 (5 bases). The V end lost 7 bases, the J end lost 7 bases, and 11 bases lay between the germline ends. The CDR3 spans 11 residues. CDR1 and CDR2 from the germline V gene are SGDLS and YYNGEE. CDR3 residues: CASQGRSGYTF. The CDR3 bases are TGTGCCAGCCAGGGCAGGTCTGGCTACACCTTC.